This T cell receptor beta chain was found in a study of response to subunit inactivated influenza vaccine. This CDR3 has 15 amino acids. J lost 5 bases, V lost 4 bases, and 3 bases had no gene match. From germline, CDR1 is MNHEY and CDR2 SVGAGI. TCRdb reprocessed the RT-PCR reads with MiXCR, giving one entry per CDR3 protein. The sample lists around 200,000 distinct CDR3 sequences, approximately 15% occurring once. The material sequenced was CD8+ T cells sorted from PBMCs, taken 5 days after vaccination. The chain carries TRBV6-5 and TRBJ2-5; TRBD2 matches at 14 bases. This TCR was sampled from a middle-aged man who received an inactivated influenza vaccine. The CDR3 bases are TGTGCCAGCAGTTCCGGGACTAGCGGGAGTGAGACCCAGTACTTC. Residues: CASSSGTSGSETQYF.